The sequence of this T cell receptor (beta chain) was determined in a study of control samples from healthy donors and cancer patients. Profiled with immunoSEQ multiplex PCR; TCRdb holds only in-frame clones, not every one. The sample shows about 130,000 clones, around 93% of them seen only once. V shed 3 bases and J shed 9 bases, with 21 bases lying between them. This CDR3 has 16 amino acids. Per germline, CDR1 KGHDR and CDR2 SFDVKD. Material for sequencing was blood. The sequence was collected from a woman aged 45-65 years in good health. The chain recombines TRBV24-1 with TRBJ2-3; D call uncertain. CDR3 DNA: TGTGCCACCAGTGATACTCGCGACGGCTATGGGCGCACGCAGTATTTT. This translates into CATSDTRDGYGRTQYF.